The TCR beta chain described here comes from a study of T cell responses to AZD1222 COVID-19 vaccine. The V and J ends lost 8 bases and 1 base, in that order; junction bases with no gene match: 11. The CDR3 loop spans 16 amino acids. Germline V CDR1 and CDR2: KGHDR, SFDVKD. Generated by immunoSEQ multiplex PCR, the TCRdb table keeps only in-frame clones and is missing some. The table has approximately 140,000 clones, roughly 90% seen once; the top ten hold approximately 3.4%. In its sample, this clone was seen once. The rearrangement uses TRBV24-1 and TRBJ2-3; 7 nucleotides align to TRBD1. The sample consisted of peripheral blood, taken 28 days after the second AZD1222 dose. The origin of this receptor is an adult who received the AZD1222 COVID-19 vaccine. The CDR3, as DNA: TGTGCCACCACTCGTAAACAGGGGCGAGGCACAGATACGCAGTATTTT. This gives the protein CATTRKQGRGTDTQYF.